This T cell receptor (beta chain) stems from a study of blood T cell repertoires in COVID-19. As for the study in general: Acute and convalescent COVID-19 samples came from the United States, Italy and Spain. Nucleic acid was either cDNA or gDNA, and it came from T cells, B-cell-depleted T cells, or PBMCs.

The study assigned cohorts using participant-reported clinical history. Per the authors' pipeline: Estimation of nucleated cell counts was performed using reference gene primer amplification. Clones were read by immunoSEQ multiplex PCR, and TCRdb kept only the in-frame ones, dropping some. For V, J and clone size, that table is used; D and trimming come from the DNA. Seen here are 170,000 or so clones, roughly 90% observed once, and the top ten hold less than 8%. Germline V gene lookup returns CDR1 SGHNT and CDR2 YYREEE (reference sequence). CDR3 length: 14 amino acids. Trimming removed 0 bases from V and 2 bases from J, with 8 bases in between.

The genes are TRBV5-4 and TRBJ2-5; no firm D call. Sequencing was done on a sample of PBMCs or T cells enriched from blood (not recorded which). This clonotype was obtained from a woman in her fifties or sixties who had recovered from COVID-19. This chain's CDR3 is CASSLDRLQETQYF. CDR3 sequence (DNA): TGTGCCAGCAGCTTGGACAGATTACAAGAGACCCAGTACTTC.